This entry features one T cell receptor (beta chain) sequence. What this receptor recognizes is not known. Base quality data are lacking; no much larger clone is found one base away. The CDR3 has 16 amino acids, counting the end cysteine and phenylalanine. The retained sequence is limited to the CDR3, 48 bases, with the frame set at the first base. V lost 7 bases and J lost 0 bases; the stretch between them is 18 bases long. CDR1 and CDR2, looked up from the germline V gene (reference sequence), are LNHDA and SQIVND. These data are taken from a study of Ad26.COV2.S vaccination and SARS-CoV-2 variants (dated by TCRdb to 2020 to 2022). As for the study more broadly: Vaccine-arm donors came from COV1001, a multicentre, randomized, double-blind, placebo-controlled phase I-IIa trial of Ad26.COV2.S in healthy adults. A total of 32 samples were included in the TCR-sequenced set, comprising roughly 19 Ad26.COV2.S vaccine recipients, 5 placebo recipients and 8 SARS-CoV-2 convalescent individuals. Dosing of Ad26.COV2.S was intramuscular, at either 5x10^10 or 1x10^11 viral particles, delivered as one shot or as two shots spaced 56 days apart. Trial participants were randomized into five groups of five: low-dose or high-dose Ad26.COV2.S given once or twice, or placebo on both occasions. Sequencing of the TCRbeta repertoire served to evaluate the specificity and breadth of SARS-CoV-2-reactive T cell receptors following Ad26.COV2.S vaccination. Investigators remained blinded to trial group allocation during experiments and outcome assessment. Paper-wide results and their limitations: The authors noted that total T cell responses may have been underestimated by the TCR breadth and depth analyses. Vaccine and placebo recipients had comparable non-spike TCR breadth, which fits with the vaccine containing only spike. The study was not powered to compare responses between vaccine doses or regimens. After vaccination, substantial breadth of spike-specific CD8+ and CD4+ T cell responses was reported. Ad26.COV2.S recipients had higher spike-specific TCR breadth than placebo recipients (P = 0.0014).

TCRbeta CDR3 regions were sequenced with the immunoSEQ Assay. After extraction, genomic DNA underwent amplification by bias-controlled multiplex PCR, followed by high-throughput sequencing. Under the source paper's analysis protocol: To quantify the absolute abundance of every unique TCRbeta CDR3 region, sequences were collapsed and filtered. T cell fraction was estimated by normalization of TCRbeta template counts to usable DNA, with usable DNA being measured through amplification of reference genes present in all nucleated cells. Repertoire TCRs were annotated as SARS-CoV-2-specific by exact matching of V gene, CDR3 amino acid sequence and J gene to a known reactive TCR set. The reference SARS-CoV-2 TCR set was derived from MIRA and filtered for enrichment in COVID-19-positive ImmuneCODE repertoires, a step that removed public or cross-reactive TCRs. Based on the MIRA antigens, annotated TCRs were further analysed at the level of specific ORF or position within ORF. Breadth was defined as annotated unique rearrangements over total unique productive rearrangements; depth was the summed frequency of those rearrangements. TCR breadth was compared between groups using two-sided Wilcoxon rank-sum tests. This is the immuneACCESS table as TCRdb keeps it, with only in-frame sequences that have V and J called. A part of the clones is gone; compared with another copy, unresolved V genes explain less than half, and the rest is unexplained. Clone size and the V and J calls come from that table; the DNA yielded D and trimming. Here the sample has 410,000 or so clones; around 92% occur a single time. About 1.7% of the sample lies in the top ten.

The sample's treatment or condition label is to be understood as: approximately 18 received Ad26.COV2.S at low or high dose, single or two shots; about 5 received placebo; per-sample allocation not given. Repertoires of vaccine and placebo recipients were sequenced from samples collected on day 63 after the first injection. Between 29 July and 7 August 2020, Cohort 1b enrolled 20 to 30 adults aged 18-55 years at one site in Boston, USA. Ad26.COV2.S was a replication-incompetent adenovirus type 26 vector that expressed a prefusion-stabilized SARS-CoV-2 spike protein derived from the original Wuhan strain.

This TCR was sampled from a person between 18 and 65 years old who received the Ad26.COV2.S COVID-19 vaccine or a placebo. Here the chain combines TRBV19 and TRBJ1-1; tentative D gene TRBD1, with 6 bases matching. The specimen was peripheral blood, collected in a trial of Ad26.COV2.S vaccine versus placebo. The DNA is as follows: TGTGCCAGTAATGTGGGGGCGATTAACTTGAACACTGAAGCTTTCTTT. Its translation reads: CASNVGAINLNTEAFF.